The clone carrying this T cell receptor beta chain came up a few times. Its antigen is as yet unknown. Investigators prepared the TCR beta libraries by applying iRepertoire HTBI primers and Arm-PCR of CDR3 regions. MiXCR, run by TCRdb on the multiplex PCR reads, gives a single entry per CDR3 protein. The repertoire has 600,000 to 800,000 distinct CDR3 sequences, about 32% of them found once; the top ten carry roughly 41%. These data are taken from a study of regulatory T cells in long-lasting Graves disease. Study overall: The definition of persistent Graves' disease was over 5 years of antithyroid drugs with positive TSH receptor antibodies.

Study results and caveats: Patients with persistent disease showed a bias toward TRBV28, TRBJ1-2 and TRBJ2-5.

CDR3 length: 15 amino acids. Germline CDR1 LGHNT, CDR2 FRNRAP. The V gene lost 3 bases and the J gene lost 5 bases, with 16 bases spanning the gap. Time point specified: persistent/refractory GD, antithyroid drugs over 5 years with positive TRAb. After RNA was extracted from PBMCs, the TCR library was made from it. Graves' disease was diagnosed by American Thyroid Association guidelines. The source is a female donor with Graves disease. The chain uses TRBV12-5 and TRBJ2-5, with D perhaps TRBD1 (5 bases). This specimen consisted of peripheral blood mononuclear cells (PBMCs), obtained when the disease was refractory, from a patient treated with antithyroid drugs. CDR3: CASGFIQGDSETQYF. CDR3 in DNA: TGTGCTAGTGGTTTCATCCAGGGTGATTCGGAGACCCAGTACTTC.